This record concerns one T cell receptor beta chain sequence. The CDR3 sequence is 16 residues long. CDR1 SGHTS and CDR2 YDEGEE come from the germline V gene. Deletions cut 1 base from V and 2 bases from J, with 14 bases between. This sample was taken from a study of CD8+ T cells in alopecia areata. Treatment in this sample: oral pan-JAK inhibitor, 5-10 mg twice daily. It was cDNA, reverse transcribed from extracted RNA, that served as the sequencing template. TCRdb keeps only in-frame clones here, not all; method: immunoSEQ multiplex PCR. Of 150,000 to 200,000 clones listed, over 55% are singletons. Source: CD4+ T cells sorted from blood, taken at week 24, from a patient treated with tofacitinib. The genes are TRBV5-8 and TRBJ2-3, with D perhaps TRBD2 (6 bases). The TCR sequence derives from a human donor with alopecia areata. The CDR3 protein is CASSLWRASATDTQYF. The CDR3 nucleotides read TGTGCCAGCAGCTTGTGGAGGGCTTCGGCCACAGATACGCAGTATTTT.